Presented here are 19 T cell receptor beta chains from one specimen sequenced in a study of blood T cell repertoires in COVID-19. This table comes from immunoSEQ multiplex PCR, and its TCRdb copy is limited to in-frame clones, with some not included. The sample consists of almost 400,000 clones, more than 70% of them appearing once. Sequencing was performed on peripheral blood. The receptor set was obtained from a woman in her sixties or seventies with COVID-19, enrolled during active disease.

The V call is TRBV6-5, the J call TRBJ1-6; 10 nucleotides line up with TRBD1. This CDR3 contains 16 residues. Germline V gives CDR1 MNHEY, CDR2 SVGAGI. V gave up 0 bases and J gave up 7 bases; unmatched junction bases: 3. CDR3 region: CASSYSSTGGNSPLHF. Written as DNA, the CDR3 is TGTGCCAGCAGTTACTCGTCGACAGGGGGCAATTCACCCCTCCACTTT.

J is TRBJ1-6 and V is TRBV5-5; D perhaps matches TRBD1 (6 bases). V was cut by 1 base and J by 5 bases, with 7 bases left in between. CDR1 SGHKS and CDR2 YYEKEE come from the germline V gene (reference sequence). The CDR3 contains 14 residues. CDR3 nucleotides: TGTGCCAGCAGCTTGAAGGGGGATAATTCACCCCTCCACTTT. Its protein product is CASSLKGDNSPLHF. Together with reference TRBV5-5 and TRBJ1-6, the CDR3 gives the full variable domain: DAGVTQSPTHLIKTRGQQVTLRCSPISGHKSVSWYQQVLGQGPQFIFQYYEKEERGRGNFPDRFSARQFPNYSSELNVNALLLGDSALYLCASSLKGDNSPLHFGNGTRLTVT.

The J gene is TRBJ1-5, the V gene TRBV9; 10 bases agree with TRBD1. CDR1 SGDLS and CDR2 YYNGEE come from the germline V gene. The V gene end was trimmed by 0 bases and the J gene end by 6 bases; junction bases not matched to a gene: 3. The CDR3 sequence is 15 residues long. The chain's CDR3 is CASSVGTGGIQPQHF. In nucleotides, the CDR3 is TGTGCCAGCAGCGTAGGGACAGGGGGAATTCAGCCCCAGCATTTT.

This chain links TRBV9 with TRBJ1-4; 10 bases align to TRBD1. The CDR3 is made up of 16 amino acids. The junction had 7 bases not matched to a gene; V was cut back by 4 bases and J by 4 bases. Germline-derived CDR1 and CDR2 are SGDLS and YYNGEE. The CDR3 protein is CASSHGTGAGNEKLFF. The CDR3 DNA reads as TGTGCCAGCAGCCACGGGACAGGGGCAGGTAATGAAAAACTGTTTTTT.

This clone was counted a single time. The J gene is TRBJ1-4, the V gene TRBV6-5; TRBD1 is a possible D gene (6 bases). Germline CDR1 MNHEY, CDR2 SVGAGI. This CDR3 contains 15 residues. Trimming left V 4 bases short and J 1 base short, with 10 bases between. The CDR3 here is CASSSTTGTNEKLFF. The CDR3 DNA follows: TGTGCCAGCAGTTCTACGACAGGAACTAATGAAAAACTGTTTTTT.

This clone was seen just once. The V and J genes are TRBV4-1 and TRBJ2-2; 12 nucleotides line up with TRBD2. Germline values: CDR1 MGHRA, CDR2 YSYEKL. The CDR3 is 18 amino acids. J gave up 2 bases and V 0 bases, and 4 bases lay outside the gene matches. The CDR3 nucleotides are TGCGCCAGCAGCCAAGAACTAGCGGGGGGTCCTAACACCGGGGAGCTGTTTTTT. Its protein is CASSQELAGGPNTGELFF.

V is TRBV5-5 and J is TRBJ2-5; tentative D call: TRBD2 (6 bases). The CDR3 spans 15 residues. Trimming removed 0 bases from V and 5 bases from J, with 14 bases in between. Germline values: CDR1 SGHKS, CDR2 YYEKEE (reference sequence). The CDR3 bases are TGTGCCAGCAGCTTGGCGGGAGACCCCAGGGAGACCCAGTACTTC. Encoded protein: CASSLAGDPRETQYF.

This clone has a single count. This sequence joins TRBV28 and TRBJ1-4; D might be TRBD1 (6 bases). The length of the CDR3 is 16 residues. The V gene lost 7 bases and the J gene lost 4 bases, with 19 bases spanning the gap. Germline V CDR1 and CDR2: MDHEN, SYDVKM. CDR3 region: CASTRRTTGLNEKLFF. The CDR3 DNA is TGTGCCAGCACCCGCCGGACCACAGGGCTTAATGAAAAACTGTTTTTT.

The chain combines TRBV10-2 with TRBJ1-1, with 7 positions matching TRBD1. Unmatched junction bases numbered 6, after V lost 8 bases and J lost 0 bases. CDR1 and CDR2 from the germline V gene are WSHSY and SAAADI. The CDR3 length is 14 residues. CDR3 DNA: TGCGCCAGCGCAGGGGGTAGAATGAACACTGAAGCTTTCTTT. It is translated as CASAGGRMNTEAFF.

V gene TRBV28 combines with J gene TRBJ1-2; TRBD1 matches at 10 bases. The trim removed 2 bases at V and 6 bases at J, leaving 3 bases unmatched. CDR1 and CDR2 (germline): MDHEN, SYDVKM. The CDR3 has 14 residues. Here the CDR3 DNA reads TGTGCCAGCAGTTTAGGGACAGGGGATCATGGCTACACCTTC. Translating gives CASSLGTGDHGYTF.

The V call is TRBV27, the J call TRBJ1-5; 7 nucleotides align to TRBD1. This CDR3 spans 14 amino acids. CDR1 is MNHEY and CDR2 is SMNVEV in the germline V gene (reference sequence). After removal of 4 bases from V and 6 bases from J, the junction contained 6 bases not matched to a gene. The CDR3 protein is CASSSRGPSQPQHF. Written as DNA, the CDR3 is TGTGCCAGCAGTTCAAGGGGGCCTAGTCAGCCCCAGCATTTT.

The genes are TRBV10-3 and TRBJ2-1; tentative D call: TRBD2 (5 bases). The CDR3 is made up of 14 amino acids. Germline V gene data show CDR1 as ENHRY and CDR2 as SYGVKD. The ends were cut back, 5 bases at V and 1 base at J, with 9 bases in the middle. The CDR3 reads CAISIGESYNEQFF. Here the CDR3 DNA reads TGTGCCATCAGTATCGGGGAATCCTACAATGAGCAGTTCTTC.

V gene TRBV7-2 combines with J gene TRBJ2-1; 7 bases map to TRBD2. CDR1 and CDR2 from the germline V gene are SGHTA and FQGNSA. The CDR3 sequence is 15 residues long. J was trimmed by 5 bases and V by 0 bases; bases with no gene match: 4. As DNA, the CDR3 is TGTGCCAGCAGCTTAGCAGGGACTACTGACAATGAGCAGTTCTTC. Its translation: CASSLAGTTDNEQFF.

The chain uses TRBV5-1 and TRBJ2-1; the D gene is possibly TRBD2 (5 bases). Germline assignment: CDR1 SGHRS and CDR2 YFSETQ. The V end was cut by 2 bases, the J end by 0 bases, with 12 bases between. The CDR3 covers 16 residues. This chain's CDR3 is CASSFSGKASYNEQFF. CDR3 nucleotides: TGCGCCAGCAGCTTTTCGGGGAAAGCCTCCTACAATGAGCAGTTCTTC.

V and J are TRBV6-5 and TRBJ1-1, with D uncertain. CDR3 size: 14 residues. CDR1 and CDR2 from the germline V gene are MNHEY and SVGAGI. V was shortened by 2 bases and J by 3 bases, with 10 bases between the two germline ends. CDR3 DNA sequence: TGTGCCAGCAGTTACAAACGGGGTTACACTGAAGCTTTCTTT. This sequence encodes CASSYKRGYTEAFF.

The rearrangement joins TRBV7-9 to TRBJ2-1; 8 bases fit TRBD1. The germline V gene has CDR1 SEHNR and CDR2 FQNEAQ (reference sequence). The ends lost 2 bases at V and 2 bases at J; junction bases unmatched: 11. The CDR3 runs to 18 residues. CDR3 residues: CASSLHGVDRAPYNEQFF. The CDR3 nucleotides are TGTGCCAGCAGCTTACACGGGGTGGACAGGGCCCCCTACAATGAGCAGTTCTTC.

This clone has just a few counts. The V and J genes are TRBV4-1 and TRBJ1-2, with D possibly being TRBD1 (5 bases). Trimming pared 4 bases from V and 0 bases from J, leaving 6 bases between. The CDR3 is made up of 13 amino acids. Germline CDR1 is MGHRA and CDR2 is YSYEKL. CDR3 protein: CASSPTANYGYTF. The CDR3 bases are TGCGCCAGCAGCCCGACAGCTAACTATGGCTACACCTTC.

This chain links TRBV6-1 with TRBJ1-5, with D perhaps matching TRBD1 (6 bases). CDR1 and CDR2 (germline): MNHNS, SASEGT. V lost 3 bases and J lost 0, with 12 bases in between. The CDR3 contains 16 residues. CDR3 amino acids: CASSEKTGYSNQPQHF. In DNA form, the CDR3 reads TGTGCCAGCAGTGAGAAGACAGGATATAGCAATCAGCCCCAGCATTTT.

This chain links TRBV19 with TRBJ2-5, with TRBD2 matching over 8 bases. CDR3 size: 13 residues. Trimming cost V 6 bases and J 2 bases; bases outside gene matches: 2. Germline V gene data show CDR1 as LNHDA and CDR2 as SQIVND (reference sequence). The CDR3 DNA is TGTGCCAGTAGGGTAGCGGGGCAAGAGACCCAGTACTTC. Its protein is CASRVAGQETQYF.